This record looks at one T cell receptor beta chain sequence and its context. TCRdb's table, derived via immunoSEQ multiplex PCR, lists solely in-frame clones and lacks some. The repertoire consists of roughly 410,000 clones, with more than 85% occurring once and the leading ten covering 0.015% to 0.02%. This sample is part of a study of shared T cell receptors in the human thymus. This CDR3 contains 17 residues. V dropped 1 base and J dropped 2; count of bases not matched to a gene: 10. Germline CDR1 is MNHEY and CDR2 is SMNVEV (reference sequence). The chain joins TRBV27 to TRBJ2-7; 8 nucleotides line up with TRBD2. Material for sequencing was thymocytes. This clonotype originated in a human donor. The CDR3 is CASSLYAPSGSPYEQYF. The CDR3 DNA follows: TGTGCCAGCAGTTTATACGCGCCTAGCGGGTCCCCCTACGAGCAGTACTTC.